This T cell receptor (beta chain) originates from a study of somatic mutations in cytotoxic T cells in rheumatoid arthritis. Whole-study findings and limits: Which antigens the expanded CD8+ clones targeted was unknown.

About this clone: What it recognizes is unknown.

Germline assignment: CDR1 SEHNR and CDR2 FQNEAQ (reference sequence). Losses at the gene ends were 5 bases for V and 5 bases for J; bases not matched to a gene: 5. The CDR3 runs 15 residues. Some clones are missing from TCRdb's copy, which holds only in-frame ones; the method was immunoSEQ multiplex PCR. The table shows 12,000 to 15,000 clones, with over 80% occurring only once. The receptor was isolated from an adult with rheumatoid arthritis. This chain links TRBV7-9 with TRBJ2-5; 13 bases fit TRBD2. Sequencing was carried out using CD8+ T cells sorted from blood. CDR3 amino acids: CASSRTSGGAETQYF. The DNA of the CDR3 is TGTGCCAGCAGCCGAACTAGCGGGGGGGCGGAGACCCAGTACTTC.